The source of this T cell receptor beta chain is a study of blood T cell repertoires in COVID-19. About the research overall: The United States, Italy and Spain provided the acute and convalescent COVID-19 samples. PBMCs, B-cell-depleted T cells, or T cells were the source of the cDNA or gDNA that made up the material.

In the original processing: Estimation of nucleated cell counts was performed using reference gene primer amplification. Measured with immunoSEQ multiplex PCR; TCRdb has only the in-frame clones, and not every one. V and J calls and clone size are given by that table; D and trimming were obtained from the DNA. The sample has over 200,000 clones, around 87% seen once. Per germline, CDR1 MDHEN and CDR2 SYDVKM. The CDR3 contains 16 residues. V lost 1 base and J lost 2, with 12 bases in between. The chain uses TRBV28 and TRBJ1-5, with no clear D. The origin of this receptor is a woman aged 45 to 65 with acute or convalescent COVID-19. The sample consisted of peripheral blood. The CDR3 DNA reads TGTGCCAGCAGTTTATCAATCCCGGCGGGCAATCAGCCCCAGCATTTT. The encoded protein is CASSLSIPAGNQPQHF.